This paragraph covers one TCR beta chain sequence. With 5 bases removed from V and 1 base from J, the gap between germline ends came to 6 bases. There are 12 residues in the CDR3. CDR1 and CDR2 (germline): MGHRA, YSYEKL. These data are taken from a study of technical replicates of blood from a handful of donors. Generated by immunoSEQ multiplex PCR, the TCRdb table keeps only in-frame clones and is missing some. The sample yields 80,000 to 95,000 clones, 92% seen once. The origin of this receptor is a human donor in good health. The chain recombines TRBV4-1 with TRBJ2-7; D may be TRBD2 (5 bases). The sequencing sample was made of T cells isolated from PBMCs. The CDR3 here is CASSSGSYEQYF. The CDR3 region has the DNA TGCGCCAGCAGCTCGGGGTCCTACGAGCAGTACTTC.